This T cell receptor beta chain was found in a study of blood T cell repertoires in COVID-19. For the study at large: Both acute and convalescent COVID-19 samples were obtained from the United States, Italy and Spain.

Using immunoSEQ multiplex PCR, the repertoire was profiled, and TCRdb retains in-frame clones only, with some absent. The sample holds about 50,000 clones; nearly 90% are singletons and the top ten take less than 50%. The germline V gene encodes CDR1 GTSNPN and CDR2 SVGIG (reference sequence). V was shortened by 8 bases and J by 0 bases, with 10 bases between the two germline ends. The CDR3 runs to 12 residues. Material for sequencing was peripheral blood. The gene calls are TRBV30 and TRBJ1-2; no clear D gene. This TCR came from a woman in her sixties with COVID-19, enrolled during active disease. This CDR3 is CASLAPNYGYTF. The CDR3 coding sequence is TGTGCCAGTTTGGCCCCTAACTATGGCTACACCTTC.